This T cell receptor (beta chain) was recorded in a study of shared clonotypes between healthy human individuals (dated by TCRdb to the early 2020s). Regarding the complete study: A few men and two women, aged 18 to 49 years, made up the cohort. For each donor, CD4 naive and CD4 memory were each given three plates, CD8 naive was given two plates, and CD8 memory was given one plate. Blood TCR repertoires of about five healthy adults were deeply sequenced to estimate repertoire size and the extent of clonotype sharing between individuals. Leukapheresis yielded between about 0.85 and 10 billion PBMCs per donor. To increase sequencing depth and limit assay-specific biases, TCR repertoire library preparation and sequencing were carried out by different laboratories using diverse techniques. Overall results and qualifications from the work: Naive subsets generally had larger estimated clonotype richness than memory subsets did. When a handful of donors were compared, the shared fraction of clonotypes was roughly 5% for naive CD4, 3.5% to 4% for naive CD8, roughly 2.3% for memory CD4, and 0.4% for memory CD8. Even with the large sequencing depth, rarefaction of the sorted-subset datasets indicated that sequencing was incomplete. Compared with non-shared clonotypes, the clonotypes found in all four sorted-subset donors had higher generation probabilities. The genetic and exposure-history diversity represented was limited by the small number of donors. Sampling was restricted to blood, and TCR repertoires in tissue are likely to differ from TCR repertoires in blood. Pairwise subsampling indicated that sequencing depth was expected to affect the degree of clonotype sharing among donors.

Using the deep immunoSEQ assay, TCR CDR3 regions were amplified from genomic DNA by multiplex PCR. Extracted genomic DNA from each cell subset was distributed evenly across all wells of several immunoSEQ 96-well plates, and each plate was treated as a replicate. For sorted subsets, around 200 ng genomic DNA, equal to 25,000 to 35,000 T cell genomes, was loaded into each replicate PCR. The purified libraries were quantified using a Qubit 3.0 fluorometer, sized with a Bioanalyzer 2100, and then quantified again using the KAPA Library Quantification kit. Every immunoSEQ 96-well plate was sequenced on a separate single-read 150-cycle Illumina NextSeq 550 flow cell. Concerning the study's data processing: Because the immunoSEQ output held only junctional sequences and lacked quality scores, the filtering could not match the filtering applied to full-length reads. To assign V/J genes and CDR3, sequences were annotated against IMGT germline references using PyIR, a Python wrapper for IgBLAST v1.9. Reads with weak V/J assignments (E-value above 1e-6), missing CDR3, stop codons, out-of-frame junctions, or ambiguous translated residues were removed. A V3J clonotype was defined by an identical inferred V gene, J gene, and CDR3 amino acid sequence. Percentage overlap between repertoires was computed as shared unique clonotypes divided by the size of the smaller repertoire. Repertoire richness was assessed with RTK rarefaction, the Chao1 estimator, and Recon v2.1 estimates of unobserved clonotypes. Generation probabilities for all TCRbeta clonotypes obtained by the gDNA method from four donors were computed using OLGA. The clones in this table, taken by TCRdb from immuneACCESS, are in-frame only. Not every clone is retained; where verified, under half of the shortfall comes from an unresolved V gene, and the cause of the rest is unknown. V, J and clone size derive from that table, while D and trimming were established from the DNA sequence. This sample is represented by 630,000 or so clones; nearly 98% of them were singletons. The top ten constitute 0.3% of the sample.

From the cysteine up to the phenylalanine, the CDR3 has a length of 17 residues. The kept DNA is CDR3 alone, 51 bases in frame from the first base. The germline V gene encodes CDR1 LNHNV and CDR2 YYDKDF (reference sequence). V is cut by 0 bases and J by 1 base, and the space between the germline ends is 10 bases. For the CD8 naive samples, CD45RO-negative cells were positively selected for CCR7, yielding a CD45RA+CCR7+ population from which TemRA cells were excluded. Donors were healthy HIV-negative adults with no recently reported acute infections or vaccinations. All donors were Caucasian adults living in Nashville, Tennessee, USA. Blood was collected by leukapheresis, and PBMCs were isolated by Ficoll-Histopaque density gradient centrifugation and then cryopreserved in liquid nitrogen vapor phase. Purity and quantity of every magnetically sorted T cell population were checked by analytical flow cytometry. From each sorted fraction, genomic DNA was isolated and quantified by UV absorbance on a Nanodrop 2000c.

This clone was observed a single time. The target of this receptor is not known. It has no much larger one-base neighbor in the sample; base qualities were not kept. The TCR sequence derives from a man between 25 and 39 years old in good health. Sequencing was carried out using naive CD8+ T cells sorted from blood. In the paper's terms, the cell subset or site label means: CD45RA+CCR7+. The rearrangement joined TRBV15 to TRBJ2-6, with the D gene call left open. The CDR3 protein sequence reads: CATSRDGEVSGANVLTF. The DNA sequence is TGTGCCACCAGCAGAGATGGGGAAGTATCTGGGGCCAACGTCCTGACTTTC. Full variable domain (CDR3 extended with the reference TRBV15 and TRBJ2-6 proteins): DAMVIQNPRYQVTQFGKPVTLSCSQTLNHNVMYWYQQKSSQAPKLLFHYYDKDFNNEADTPDNFQSRRPNTSFCFLDIRSPGLGDTAMYLCATSRDGEVSGANVLTFGAGSRLTVL.